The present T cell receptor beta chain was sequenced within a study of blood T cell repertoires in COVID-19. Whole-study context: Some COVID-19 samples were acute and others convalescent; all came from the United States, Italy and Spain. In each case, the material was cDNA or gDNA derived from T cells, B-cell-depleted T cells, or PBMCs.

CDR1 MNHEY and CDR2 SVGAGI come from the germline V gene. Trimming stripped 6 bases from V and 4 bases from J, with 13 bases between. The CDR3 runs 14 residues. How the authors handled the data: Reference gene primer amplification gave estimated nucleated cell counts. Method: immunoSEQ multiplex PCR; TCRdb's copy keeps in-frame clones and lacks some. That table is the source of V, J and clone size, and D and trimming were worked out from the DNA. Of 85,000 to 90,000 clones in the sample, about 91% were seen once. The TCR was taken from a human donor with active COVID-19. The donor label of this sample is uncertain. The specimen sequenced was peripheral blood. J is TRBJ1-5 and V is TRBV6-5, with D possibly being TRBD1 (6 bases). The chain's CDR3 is CASSLGGPNQPQHF. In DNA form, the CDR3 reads TGTGCCAGCAGCCTCGGGGGGCCTAATCAGCCCCAGCATTTT.